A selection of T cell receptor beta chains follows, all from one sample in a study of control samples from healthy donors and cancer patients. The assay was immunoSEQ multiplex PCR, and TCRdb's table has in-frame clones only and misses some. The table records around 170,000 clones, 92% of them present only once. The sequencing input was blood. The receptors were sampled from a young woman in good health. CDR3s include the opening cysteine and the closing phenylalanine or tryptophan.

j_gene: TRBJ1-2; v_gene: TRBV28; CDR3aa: CASSSTVIGTF
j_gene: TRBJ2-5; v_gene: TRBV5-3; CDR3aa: CARSLDRVQETQYF
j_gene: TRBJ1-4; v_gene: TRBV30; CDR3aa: CAFHRTPSEKLFF
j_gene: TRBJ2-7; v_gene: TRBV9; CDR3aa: CASSVGGPKSYEQYF
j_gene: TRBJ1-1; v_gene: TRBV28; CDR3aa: CASSFHPGSNTEAFF
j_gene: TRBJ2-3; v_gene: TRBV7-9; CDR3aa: CASSRRGRATSGTHTDTQYF
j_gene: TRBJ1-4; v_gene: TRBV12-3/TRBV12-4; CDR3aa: CASSRLGNEKLFF
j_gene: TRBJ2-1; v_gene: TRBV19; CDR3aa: CASSKLAGGRSYNEQFF
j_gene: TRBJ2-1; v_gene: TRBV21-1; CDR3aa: CASVMDPEDPAKFF
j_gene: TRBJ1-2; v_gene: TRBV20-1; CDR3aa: CSAAKSYGYTF
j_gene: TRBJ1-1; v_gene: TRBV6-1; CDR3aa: CASSDYGTGGGSTEAFF
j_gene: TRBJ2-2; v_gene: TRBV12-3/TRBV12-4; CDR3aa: CASGTWGELFF
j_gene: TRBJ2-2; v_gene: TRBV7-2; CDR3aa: CASSLAPGASPGELFF
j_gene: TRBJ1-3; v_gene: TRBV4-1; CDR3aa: CASRGPGASGNTIYF
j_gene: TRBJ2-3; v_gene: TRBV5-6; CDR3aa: CASSLGHTQYF
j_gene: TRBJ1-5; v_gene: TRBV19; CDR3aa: CASSMGRGWGQPQHF
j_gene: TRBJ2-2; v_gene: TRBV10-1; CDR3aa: CASSGVAGGSGELFF
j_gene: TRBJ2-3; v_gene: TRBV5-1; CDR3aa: CASSLVGRYTDTQYF
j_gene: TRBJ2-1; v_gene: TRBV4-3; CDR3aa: CASSEVGLAGGGEQFF
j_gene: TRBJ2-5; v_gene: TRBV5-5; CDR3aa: CASSYSGAAGETQYF
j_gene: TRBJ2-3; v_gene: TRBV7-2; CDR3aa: CASSLVGRSTDTQYF
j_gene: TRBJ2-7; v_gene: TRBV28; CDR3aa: CASRPPTLDEQYF
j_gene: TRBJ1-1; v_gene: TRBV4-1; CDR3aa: CASSHVNRGNTEAFF
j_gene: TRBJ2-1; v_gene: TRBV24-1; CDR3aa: CATSDPGLAGVNEQFF
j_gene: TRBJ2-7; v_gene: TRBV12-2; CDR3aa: CASRLVFCRGPYNTYEQYF
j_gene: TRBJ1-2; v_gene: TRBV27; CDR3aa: CASSPRDRAIYGYTF
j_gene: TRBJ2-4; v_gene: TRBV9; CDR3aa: CASSVGVRGLDIQYF
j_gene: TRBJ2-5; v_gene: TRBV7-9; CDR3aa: CASSLTGSDETQYF
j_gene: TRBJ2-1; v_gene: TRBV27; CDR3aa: CASSLSLAGASYNEQFF